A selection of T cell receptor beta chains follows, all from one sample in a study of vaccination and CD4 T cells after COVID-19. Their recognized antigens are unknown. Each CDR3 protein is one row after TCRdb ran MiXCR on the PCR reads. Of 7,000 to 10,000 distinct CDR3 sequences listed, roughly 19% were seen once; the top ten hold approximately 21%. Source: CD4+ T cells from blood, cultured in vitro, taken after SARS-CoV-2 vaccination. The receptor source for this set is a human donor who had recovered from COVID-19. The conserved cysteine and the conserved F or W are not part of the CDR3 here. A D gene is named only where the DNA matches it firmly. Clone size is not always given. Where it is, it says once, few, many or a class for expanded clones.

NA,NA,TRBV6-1,ASSDGGGGYT
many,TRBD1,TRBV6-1,ASRRQGDNGYT
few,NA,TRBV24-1,ATSDPSWSTQH
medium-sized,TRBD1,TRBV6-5,ASSYRRTGLPPYEQY
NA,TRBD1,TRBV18,ASSLRIQGHLNTGELF
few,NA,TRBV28,ASSPSRAEWNTGELF
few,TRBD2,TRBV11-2,ASTLVGTSSPAYEQY
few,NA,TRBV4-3,ASSQDLAGGTDTQY
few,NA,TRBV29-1,SVCMAGETQY
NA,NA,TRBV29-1,SVGYGREQY
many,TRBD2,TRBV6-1,ATESAGVAYEQY
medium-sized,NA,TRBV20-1,SARTRTGMGYT
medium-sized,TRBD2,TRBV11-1,ASSPNQLTSGGDNEQF
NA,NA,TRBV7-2,ASSPKFGYGYT